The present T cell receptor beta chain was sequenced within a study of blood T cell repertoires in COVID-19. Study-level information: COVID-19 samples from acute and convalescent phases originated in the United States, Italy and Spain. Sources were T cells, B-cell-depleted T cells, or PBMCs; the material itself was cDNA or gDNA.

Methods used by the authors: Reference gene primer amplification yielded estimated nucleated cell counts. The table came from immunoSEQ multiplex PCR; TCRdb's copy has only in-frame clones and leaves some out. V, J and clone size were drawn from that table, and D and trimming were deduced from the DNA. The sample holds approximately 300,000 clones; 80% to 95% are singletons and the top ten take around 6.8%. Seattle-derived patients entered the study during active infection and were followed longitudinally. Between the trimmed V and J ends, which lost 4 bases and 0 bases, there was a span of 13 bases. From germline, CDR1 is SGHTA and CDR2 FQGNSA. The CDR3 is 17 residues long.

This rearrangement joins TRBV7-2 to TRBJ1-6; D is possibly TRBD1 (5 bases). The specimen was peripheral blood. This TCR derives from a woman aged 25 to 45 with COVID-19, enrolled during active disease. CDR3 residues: CASSYGTPVSYNSPLHF. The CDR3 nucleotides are TGTGCCAGCAGCTACGGGACTCCAGTCTCCTATAATTCACCCCTCCACTTT.